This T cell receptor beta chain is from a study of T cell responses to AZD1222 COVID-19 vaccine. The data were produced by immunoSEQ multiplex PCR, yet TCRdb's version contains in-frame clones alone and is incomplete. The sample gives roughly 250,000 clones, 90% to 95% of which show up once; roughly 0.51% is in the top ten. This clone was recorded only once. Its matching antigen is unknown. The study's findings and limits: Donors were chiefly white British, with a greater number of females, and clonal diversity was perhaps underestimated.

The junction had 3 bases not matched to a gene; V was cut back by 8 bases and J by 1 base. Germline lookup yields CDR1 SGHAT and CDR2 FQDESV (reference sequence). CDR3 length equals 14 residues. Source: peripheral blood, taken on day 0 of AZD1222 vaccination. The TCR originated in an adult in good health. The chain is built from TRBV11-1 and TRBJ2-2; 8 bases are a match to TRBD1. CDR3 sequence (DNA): TGTGCCAGCCGGGACAGGCAGAACACCGGGGAGCTGTTTTTT. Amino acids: CASRDRQNTGELFF.